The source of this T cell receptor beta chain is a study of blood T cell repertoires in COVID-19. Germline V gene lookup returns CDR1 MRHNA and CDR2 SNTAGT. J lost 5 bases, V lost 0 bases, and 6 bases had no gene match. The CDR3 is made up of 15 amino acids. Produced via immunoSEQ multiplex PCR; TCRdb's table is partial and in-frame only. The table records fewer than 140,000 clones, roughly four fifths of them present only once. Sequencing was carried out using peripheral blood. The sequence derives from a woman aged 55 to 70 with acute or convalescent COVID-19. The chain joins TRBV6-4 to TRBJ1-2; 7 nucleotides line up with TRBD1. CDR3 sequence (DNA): TGTGCCAGCAGTGACTCCACCGACAGGGCTTATGGCTACACCTTC. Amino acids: CASSDSTDRAYGYTF.